Below, 14 T cell receptor beta chains from the same sample are listed, as sequenced in a study of OX40 agonist ivuxolimab in advanced cancers. Libraries were built with the immunoSEQ multiplex PCR assay. TCRdb provides this immuneACCESS table in a form limited to in-frame rearrangements. Some clones are lacking; in checked studies, under half of them reflect an unresolved V gene, and why the rest are absent is not known. The sample table holds around 12,000 clones, of which approximately 78% were seen once. Of the sample, about 44% is held by the ten largest clones. The sample in question was CD4+ or CD8+ T cells sorted from blood, obtained in a trial of the OX40 agonist ivuxolimab. These receptors originate from an adult with an advanced solid tumor such as melanoma, head and neck, liver or kidney cancer.

This clone has more than one count but fewer than ten. The chain joins TRBV28 to TRBJ1-2, with 8 bases fitting TRBD1. The CDR3 runs to 14 residues. The germline V gene encodes CDR1 MDHEN and CDR2 SYDVKM. Trimming removed 7 bases from V and 8 bases from J; junction bases left unmatched: 12. CDR3 in DNA: TGTGCCAGCACCAAGGACAGGGTGGAGGAGGGCTACACCTTC. Translated, it gives CASTKDRVEEGYTF.

In nucleotides, the CDR3 is TGTGCCAGCAGCTCCTTGGTAACAGTAGCTAACTATGGCTACACCTTC. Its protein is CASSSLVTVANYGYTF. The chain couples TRBV7-9 to TRBJ1-2, with D uncertain. Per the germline V gene, CDR1 is SEHNR and CDR2 is FQNEAQ (reference sequence). The CDR3 contains 16 residues. V dropped 4 bases and J dropped 0 bases, with 15 bases sitting between them. The full variable domain, its missing parts supplied by reference TRBV7-9 and TRBJ1-2, is DTGVSQNPRHKITKRGQNVTFRCDPISEHNRLYWYRQTLGQGPEFLTYFQNEAQLEKSRLLSDRFSAERPKGSFSTLEIQRTEQGDSAMYLCASSSLVTVANYGYTFGSGTRLTVV.

The chain employs TRBV19 and TRBJ2-5; D assignment may be TRBD1 or TRBD2 (5 bases each). The CDR3 spans 15 residues. V shed 3 bases and J shed 2 bases, with 13 bases lying between them. Germline V lookup: CDR1 LNHDA, CDR2 SQIVND (reference sequence). The CDR3 region has the DNA TGTGCCAGTAGTATTCTGGGACGGACACAAGAGACCCAGTACTTC. Protein: CASSILGRTQETQYF.

The V gene is TRBV28, the J gene TRBJ2-7; 9 bases map to TRBD1. The germline V gene has CDR1 MDHEN and CDR2 SYDVKM. This CDR3 is built from 17 residues. V lost 3 bases and J lost 7; bases outside the gene matches: 16. This chain's CDR3 is CASSLELTGTGIDEQYF. The CDR3 DNA is TGTGCCAGCAGTTTGGAGCTCACCGGGACAGGGATTGATGAGCAGTACTTC.

This chain connects TRBV5-6 to TRBJ1-3; no reliable D call. The CDR3 runs 13 residues. From germline, CDR1 is SGHDT and CDR2 YYEEEE. Trimming removed 2 bases at V and 3 bases at J, with 6 bases between. The CDR3 DNA reads as TGTGCCAGCAGCTTCTGGGGTGGAAACACCATATATTTT. Amino acid sequence: CASSFWGGNTIYF.

V is TRBV4-2 and J is TRBJ1-1; no firm D call. Looked up from germline, CDR1 is LGHNA and CDR2 is YNFKEQ. Trimming cost V 1 base and J 0 bases, with 18 bases left between them. The CDR3 is 18 amino acids. For the CDR3, the DNA is TGTGCCAGCAGCCAAGGTGGCGAACTAGGGTGGATGAACACTGAAGCTTTCTTT. This encodes CASSQGGELGWMNTEAFF.

This clone was detected a few times. The rearrangement joins TRBV28 to TRBJ1-1, with D uncertain. Per germline, CDR1 MDHEN and CDR2 SYDVKM. The CDR3 extends over 12 amino acids. Trimming shortened V by 7 bases and J by 0 bases, and 6 bases separated the two germline ends. For the CDR3, the DNA is TGTGCCAGCAACGACGTGAACACTGAAGCTTTCTTT. It yields the protein CASNDVNTEAFF.

V and J are TRBV10-2 and TRBJ1-2, with TRBD1 matching over 7 bases. The CDR3 loop spans 15 amino acids. V was pared by 0 bases and J by 8 bases, with 9 bases of the junction left unmatched. Germline V gene lookup returns CDR1 WSHSY and CDR2 SAAADI. The chain's CDR3 is CASSESEKGARGYTF. CDR3 bases: TGCGCCAGCAGTGAGTCTGAGAAGGGGGCTCGGGGCTACACCTTC.

The rearrangement joins TRBV13 to TRBJ1-2; TRBD1 matches 8 bases. The CDR3 totals 16 residues. Germline CDR1 is PRHDT and CDR2 is FYEKMQ (reference sequence). Trimming took 4 bases from V and 6 from J; bases not matched to a gene: 13. CDR3 in DNA: TGTGCCAGCAGCTCCAACCGGGACAGGCTGGAAAATGGCTACACCTTC. Protein: CASSSNRDRLENGYTF.

The count of this clone is one. The J gene is TRBJ1-2, the V gene TRBV7-9; D not certain. The V gene's germline CDR1 is SEHNR and CDR2 FQNEAQ (reference sequence). With 1 base removed from V and 4 bases from J, the gap between germline ends came to 10 bases. The CDR3 spans 14 residues. CDR3 amino acids: CASSLGTALYGYTF. CDR3 DNA sequence: TGTGCCAGCAGCTTAGGTACAGCCCTCTATGGCTACACCTTC.

The chain recombines TRBV28 with TRBJ1-2; 8 bases fit TRBD1. CDR1 is MDHEN and CDR2 is SYDVKM in the germline V gene. The CDR3 extends over 16 amino acids. V dropped 3 bases and J dropped 8; count of bases not matched to a gene: 14. CDR3 DNA sequence: TGTGCCAGCAGTTTCCAACCCGGAGCAGGGGGCGACGGCTACACCTTC. It is translated as CASSFQPGAGGDGYTF.

The chain is built from TRBV10-3 and TRBJ2-7, with 12 nucleotides matching TRBD2. Per germline, CDR1 ENHRY and CDR2 SYGVKD. The CDR3 is made up of 16 amino acids. The junction had 5 bases not matched to a gene; V was cut back by 0 bases and J by 5 bases. The CDR3: CAISESGTSGWDEQYF. CDR3 DNA: TGTGCCATCAGTGAGTCCGGGACTAGCGGGTGGGACGAGCAGTACTTC.

This chain links TRBV5-6 with TRBJ2-2; D possibly corresponds to TRBD1 (5 bases). Germline CDR1 and CDR2: SGHDT and YYEEEE. V was clipped by 4 bases and J by 3 bases, with 13 bases between them. The length of the CDR3 is 15 residues. CDR3 coding DNA: TGTGCCAGCAGCCCTGGTCAGGGCGACACCGGGGAGCTGTTTTTT. Its protein is CASSPGQGDTGELFF.

This sequence joins TRBV6-1 and TRBJ2-7; 14 positions match TRBD2. The ends lost 4 bases at V and 5 bases at J; junction bases unmatched: 4. The CDR3 consists of 15 residues. The V gene's germline CDR1 is MNHNS and CDR2 SASEGT. The CDR3 reads CASSGTSGRWDEQYF. CDR3 coding DNA: TGTGCCAGCAGTGGGACTAGCGGGAGGTGGGACGAGCAGTACTTC.